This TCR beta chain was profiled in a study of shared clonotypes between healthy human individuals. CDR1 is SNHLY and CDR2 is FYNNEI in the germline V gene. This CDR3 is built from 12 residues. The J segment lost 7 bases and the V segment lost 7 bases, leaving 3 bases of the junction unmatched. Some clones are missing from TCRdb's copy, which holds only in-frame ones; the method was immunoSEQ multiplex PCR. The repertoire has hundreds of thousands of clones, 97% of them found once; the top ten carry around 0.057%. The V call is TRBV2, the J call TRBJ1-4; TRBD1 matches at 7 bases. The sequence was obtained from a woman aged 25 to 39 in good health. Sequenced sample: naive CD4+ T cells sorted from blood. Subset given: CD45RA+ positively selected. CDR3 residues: CASNRGSEKLFF. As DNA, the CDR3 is TGTGCCAGCAACAGGGGAAGTGAAAAACTGTTTTTT. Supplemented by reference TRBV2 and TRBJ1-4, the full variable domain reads EPEVTQTPSHQVTQMGQEVILRCVPISNHLYFYWYRQILGQKVEFLVSFYNNEISEKSEIFDDQFSVERPDGSNFTLKIRSTKLEDSAMYFCASNRGSEKLFFGSGTQLSVL.